This T cell receptor (beta chain) was identified during a study of identical twins. Using its own MiXCR run on the 5' RACE reads, TCRdb lists one record per CDR3 protein. The data contain some 440,000 distinct CDR3 sequences, 20% to 30% of them singletons. This CDR3 spans 14 amino acids. Per germline, CDR1 SGHRS and CDR2 YFSETQ. V was cut by 0 bases and J by 3 bases, with 7 bases left in between. This clonotype was seen only a few times. This sample was also put to use in a study of T cells expressing NK-cell markers. This second report adds: Where several donors were concerned, these clonotypes also led the CD3+CD56-NKG2C+ fraction. Certain NKG2C+ T cell clones were expanded, and their HCMV specificity remained unclear.

The J gene is TRBJ1-5, the V gene TRBV5-1, with D hard to call. The sequence derives from a woman in her late teens or twenties in good health. The source material was CD4+ T cells sorted from blood. As DNA, the CDR3 is TGCGCCAGCAGCTTGGAAGGTTCCAATCAGCCCCAGCATTTT. Translated: CASSLEGSNQPQHF.